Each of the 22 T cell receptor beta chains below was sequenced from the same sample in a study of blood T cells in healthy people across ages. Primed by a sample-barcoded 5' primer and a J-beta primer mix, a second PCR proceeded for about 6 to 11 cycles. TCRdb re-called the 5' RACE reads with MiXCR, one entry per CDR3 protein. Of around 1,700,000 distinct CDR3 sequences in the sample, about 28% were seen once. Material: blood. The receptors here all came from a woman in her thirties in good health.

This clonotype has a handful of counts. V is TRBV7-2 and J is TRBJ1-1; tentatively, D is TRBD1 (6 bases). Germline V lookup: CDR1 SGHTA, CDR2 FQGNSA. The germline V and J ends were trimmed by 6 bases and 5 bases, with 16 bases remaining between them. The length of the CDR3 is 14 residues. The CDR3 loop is CASRTPGARTEAFF. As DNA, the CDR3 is TGTGCCAGCAGAACCCCGGGGGCGAGGACTGAAGCTTTCTTT.

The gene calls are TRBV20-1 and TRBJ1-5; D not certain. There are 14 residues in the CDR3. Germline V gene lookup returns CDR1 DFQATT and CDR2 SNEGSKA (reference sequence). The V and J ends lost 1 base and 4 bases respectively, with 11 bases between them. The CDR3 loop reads CSARGTVANQPQHF. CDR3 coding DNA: TGCAGTGCTAGAGGCACGGTAGCAAATCAGCCCCAGCATTTT.

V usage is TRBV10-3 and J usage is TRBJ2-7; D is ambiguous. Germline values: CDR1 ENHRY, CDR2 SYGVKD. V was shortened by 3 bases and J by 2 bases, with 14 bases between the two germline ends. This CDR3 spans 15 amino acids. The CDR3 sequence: CAISESTSSTYEQYF. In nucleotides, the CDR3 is TGTGCCATCAGTGAATCGACGTCTTCTACCTACGAGCAGTACTTC.

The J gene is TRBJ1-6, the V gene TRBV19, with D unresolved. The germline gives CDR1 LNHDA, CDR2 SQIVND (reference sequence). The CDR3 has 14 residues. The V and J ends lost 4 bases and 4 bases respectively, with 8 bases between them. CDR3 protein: CASSSAVYNSPLHF. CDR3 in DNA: TGTGCCAGTAGTAGCGCAGTGTATAATTCACCCCTCCACTTT. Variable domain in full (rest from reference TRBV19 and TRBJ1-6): DGGITQSPKYLFRKEGQNVTLSCEQNLNHDAMYWYRQDPGQGLRLIYYSQIVNDFQKGDIAEGYSVSREKKESFPLTVTSAQKNPTAFYLCASSSAVYNSPLHFGNGTRLTVT.

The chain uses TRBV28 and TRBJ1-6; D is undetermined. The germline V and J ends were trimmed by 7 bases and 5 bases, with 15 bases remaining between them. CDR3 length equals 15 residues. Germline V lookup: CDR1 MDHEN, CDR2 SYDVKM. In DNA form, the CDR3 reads TGTGCCAGCACCCAAAGTGGCCGAGATAATTCACCCCTCCACTTT. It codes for CASTQSGRDNSPLHF.

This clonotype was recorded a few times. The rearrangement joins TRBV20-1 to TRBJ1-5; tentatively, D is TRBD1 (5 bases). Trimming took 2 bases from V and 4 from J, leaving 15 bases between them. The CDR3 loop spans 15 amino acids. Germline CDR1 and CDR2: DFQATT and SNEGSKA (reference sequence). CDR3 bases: TGCAGTGCTAGAATCTTGGCGGGGGAGAATCAGCCCCAGCATTTT. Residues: CSARILAGENQPQHF.

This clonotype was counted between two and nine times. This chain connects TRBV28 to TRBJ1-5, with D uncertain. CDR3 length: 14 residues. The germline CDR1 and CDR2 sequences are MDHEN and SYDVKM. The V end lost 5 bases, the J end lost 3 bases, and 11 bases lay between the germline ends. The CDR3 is CASSRFRDNQPQHF. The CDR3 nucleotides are TGTGCCAGCAGTCGATTTCGAGACAATCAGCCCCAGCATTTT.

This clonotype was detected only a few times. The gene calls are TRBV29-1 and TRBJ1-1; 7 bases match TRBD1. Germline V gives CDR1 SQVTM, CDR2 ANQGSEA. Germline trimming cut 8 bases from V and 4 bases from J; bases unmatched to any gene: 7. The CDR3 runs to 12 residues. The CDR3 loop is CSYRQGGTEAFF. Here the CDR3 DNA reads TGCAGCTACCGACAGGGAGGCACTGAAGCTTTCTTT.

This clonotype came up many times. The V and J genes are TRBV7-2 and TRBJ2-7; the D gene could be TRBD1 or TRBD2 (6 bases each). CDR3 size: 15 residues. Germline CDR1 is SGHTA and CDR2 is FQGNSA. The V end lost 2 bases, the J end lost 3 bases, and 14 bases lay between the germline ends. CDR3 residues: CASSLFGGHNYEQYF. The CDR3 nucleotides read TGTGCCAGCAGCTTATTCGGGGGACATAACTACGAGCAGTACTTC.

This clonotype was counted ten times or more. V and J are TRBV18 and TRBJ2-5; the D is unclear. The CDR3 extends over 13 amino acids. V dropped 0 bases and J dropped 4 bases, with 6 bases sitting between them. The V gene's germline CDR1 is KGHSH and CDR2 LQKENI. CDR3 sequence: CASSPPAGETQYF. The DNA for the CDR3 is TGTGCCAGCTCACCACCAGCCGGAGAGACCCAGTACTTC.

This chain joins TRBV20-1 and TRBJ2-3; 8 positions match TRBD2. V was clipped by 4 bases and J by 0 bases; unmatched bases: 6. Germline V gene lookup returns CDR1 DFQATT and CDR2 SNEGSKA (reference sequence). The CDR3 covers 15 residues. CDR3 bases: TGCAGTGCTATAGCGGGGAGAACTAGCACAGATACGCAGTATTTT. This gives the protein CSAIAGRTSTDTQYF.

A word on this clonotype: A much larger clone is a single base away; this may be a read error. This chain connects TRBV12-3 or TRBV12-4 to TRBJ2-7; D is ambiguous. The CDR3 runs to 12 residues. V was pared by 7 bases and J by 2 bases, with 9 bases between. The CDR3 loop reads CASTRCAYEQYF. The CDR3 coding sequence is TGTGCCAGCACCAGGTGTGCCTACGAGCAGTACTTC.

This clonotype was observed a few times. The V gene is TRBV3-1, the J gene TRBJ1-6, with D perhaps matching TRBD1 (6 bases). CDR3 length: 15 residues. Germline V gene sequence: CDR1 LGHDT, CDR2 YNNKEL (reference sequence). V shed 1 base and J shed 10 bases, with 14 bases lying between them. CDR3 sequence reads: CASSQATGLGSPLHF. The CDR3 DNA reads TGTGCCAGCAGCCAAGCAACAGGGTTAGGCTCACCCCTCCACTTT.

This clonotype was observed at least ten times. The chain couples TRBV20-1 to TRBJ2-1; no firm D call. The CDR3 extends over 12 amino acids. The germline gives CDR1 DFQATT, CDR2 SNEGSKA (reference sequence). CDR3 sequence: CRPRDMHNEQFF. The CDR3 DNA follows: TGCCGCCCAAGAGATATGCACAATGAGCAGTTCTTC.

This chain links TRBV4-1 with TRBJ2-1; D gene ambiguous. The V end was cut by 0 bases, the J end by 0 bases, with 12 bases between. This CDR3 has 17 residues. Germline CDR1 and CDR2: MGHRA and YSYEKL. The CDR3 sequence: CASSQEGFDSSYNEQFF. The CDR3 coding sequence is TGCGCCAGCAGCCAAGAGGGTTTCGATAGCTCCTACAATGAGCAGTTCTTC.

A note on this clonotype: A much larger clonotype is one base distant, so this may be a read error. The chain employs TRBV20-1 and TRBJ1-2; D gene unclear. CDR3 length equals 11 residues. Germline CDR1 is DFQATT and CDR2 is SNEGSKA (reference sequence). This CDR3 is CRARMRYGYTF. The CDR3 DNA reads TGCAGGGCTAGAATGCGGTATGGCTACACCTTC.

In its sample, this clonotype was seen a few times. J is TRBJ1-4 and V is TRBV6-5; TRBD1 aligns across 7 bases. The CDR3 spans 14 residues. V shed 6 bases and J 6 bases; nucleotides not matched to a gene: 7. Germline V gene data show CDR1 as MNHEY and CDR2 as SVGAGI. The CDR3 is CASRADRVDEKLFF. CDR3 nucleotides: TGTGCCAGCAGAGCCGACAGGGTGGATGAAAAACTGTTTTTT.

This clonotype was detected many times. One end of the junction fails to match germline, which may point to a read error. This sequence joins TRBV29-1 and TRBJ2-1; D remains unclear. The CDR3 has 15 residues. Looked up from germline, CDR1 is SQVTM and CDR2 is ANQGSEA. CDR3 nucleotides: TGCAGCGTTGCTCGTGCAGCCGTCTCCTCCAATGAGCAGTTCTTC. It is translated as CSVARAAVSSNEQFF.

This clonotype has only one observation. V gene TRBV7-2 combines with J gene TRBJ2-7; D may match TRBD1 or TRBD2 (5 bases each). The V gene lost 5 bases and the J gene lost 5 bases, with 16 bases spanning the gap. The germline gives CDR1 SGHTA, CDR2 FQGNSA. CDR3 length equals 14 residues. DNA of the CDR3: TGTGCCAGCAGCGCAGGGCGAACTAGTAACGAGCAGTACTTC. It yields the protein CASSAGRTSNEQYF. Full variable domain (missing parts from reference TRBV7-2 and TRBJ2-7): GAGVSQSPSNKVTEKGKDVELRCDPISGHTALYWYRQSLGQGLEFLIYFQGNSAPDKSGLPSDRFSAERTGGSVSTLTIQRTQQEDSAVYLCASSAGRTSNEQYFGPGTRLTVT.

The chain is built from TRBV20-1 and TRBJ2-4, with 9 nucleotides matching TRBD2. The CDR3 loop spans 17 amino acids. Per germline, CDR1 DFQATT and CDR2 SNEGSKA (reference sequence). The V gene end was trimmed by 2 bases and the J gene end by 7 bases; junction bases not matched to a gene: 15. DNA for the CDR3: TGCAGTGCTAGACTCAGGGGGGGAGCGGGAGGTGAGAACATTCAGTACTTC. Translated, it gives CSARLRGGAGGENIQYF.

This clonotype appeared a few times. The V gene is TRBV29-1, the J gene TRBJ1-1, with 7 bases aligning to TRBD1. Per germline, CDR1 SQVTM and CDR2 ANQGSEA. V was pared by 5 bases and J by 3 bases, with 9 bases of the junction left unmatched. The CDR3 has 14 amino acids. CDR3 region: CSVNEQGWDTEAFF. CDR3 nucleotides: TGCAGCGTTAACGAACAGGGGTGGGACACTGAAGCTTTCTTT.

The DNA of the CDR3 is TGTGCCATCAGCTTTGGACAGCCGAACTATGGCTACACCTTC. The encoded protein is CAISFGQPNYGYTF. This rearrangement joins TRBV10-3 to TRBJ1-2; D perhaps matches TRBD1 (6 bases). The CDR3 has 14 residues. CDR1 ENHRY and CDR2 SYGVKD come from the germline V gene. Trimming took 6 bases from V and 2 from J, leaving 13 bases between them.